This T cell receptor (beta chain) was documented in a study of regulatory T cells in long-lasting Graves disease. Across the study: Graves' patients diagnosed newly had used antithyroid drugs under 3 months. General study findings and limits: New patients shared 800 to 1,000 public clonotypes, fewer than the roughly 2,500 shared by persistent patients.

CDR1 is MDHEN and CDR2 is SYDVKM in the germline V gene. This CDR3 is built from 17 residues. J gave up 0 bases and V 5 bases, and 10 bases lay outside the gene matches. Combining iRepertoire HTBI primers with Arm-PCR of CDR3 regions, the authors built TCR beta libraries. MiXCR, applied by TCRdb to the multiplex PCR reads, yields one record per CDR3 protein. Here the sample spans around 420,000 distinct CDR3 sequences, roughly 15% being singletons. In its sample, this clonotype was seen many times. Its specificity is unknown. Documented time point: newly diagnosed GD, antithyroid drugs for less than 3 months. The TCR library was prepared using RNA isolated from PBMCs.

The chain combines TRBV28 with TRBJ1-5; 7 bases are a match to TRBD1. The sequence was obtained from a female donor with Graves disease. The sequences come from peripheral blood mononuclear cells (PBMCs), collected at new diagnosis, from a patient treated with antithyroid drugs. In DNA, the CDR3 is TGTGCCAGCAGTCTTACGGGACAGTACTATAGCAATCAGCCCCAGCATTTT. Its translation is CASSLTGQYYSNQPQHF.